This T cell receptor (beta chain) originates from a study of vaccination effects on CD4 cells after COVID-19. Findings and caveats of the study: After vaccination, at late timepoints, clones induced by infection and by vaccine contracted markedly.

Repertoires were generated with immunoSEQ multiplex PCR, while TCRdb's copy carries only in-frame clones and drops some. The profile shows roughly 63,000 clones, under 80% of them singletons. Antigen-specific CD4+ T cells were expanded (with viral peptide pools) by the ViraFEST assay ahead of sequencing. Following culture for ten to eleven days, CD4+ T cells were isolated. Two doses of either BNT162b2 or mRNA-1273 were given to each participant. People in the vaccine group had not been infected with SARS-CoV-2 before, and their nucleocapsid antibodies were negative. Each culture well received a few million PBMC. These cells were then cultured in IMDM with about 9.1 IU/ml IL-2 and 9 to 10 ug/ml peptides. A half-volume exchange with IL-2 medium occurred on days 3 and 7. In the case of this clone: Its antigen is not identified.

CDR3 length: 15 amino acids. V lost 6 bases and J lost 1, with 15 bases in between. In germline, CDR1 is SNHLY, CDR2 FYNNEI. The receptor comes from a human donor who received a COVID-19 vaccine. The chain couples TRBV2 to TRBJ1-2; tentative D call: TRBD1 (6 bases). Material: CD4+ T cells from PBMCs cultured with HCoV-OC43 spike peptides, obtained after COVID-19 vaccination. Subset of the sample: HCoV-OC43 spike overlapping peptide pool stimulation. CDR3 residues: CASRRNRDLNYGYTF. The CDR3 DNA reads as TGTGCCAGCAGGAGGAACAGGGACCTTAACTATGGCTACACCTTC.